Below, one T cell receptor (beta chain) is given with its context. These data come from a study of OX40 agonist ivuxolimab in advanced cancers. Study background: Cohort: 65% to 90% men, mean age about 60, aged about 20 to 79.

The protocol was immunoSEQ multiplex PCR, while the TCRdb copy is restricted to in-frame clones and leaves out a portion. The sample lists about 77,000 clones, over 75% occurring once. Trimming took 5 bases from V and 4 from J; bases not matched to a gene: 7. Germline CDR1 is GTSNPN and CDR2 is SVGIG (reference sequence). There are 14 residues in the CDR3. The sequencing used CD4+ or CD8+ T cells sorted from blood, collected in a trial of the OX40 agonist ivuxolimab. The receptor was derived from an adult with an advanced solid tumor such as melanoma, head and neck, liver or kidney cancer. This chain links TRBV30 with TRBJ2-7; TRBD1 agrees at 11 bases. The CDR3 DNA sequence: TGTGCCTGGGAATCCGGGACAGGGGGTTACGAGCAGTACTTC. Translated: CAWESGTGGYEQYF.